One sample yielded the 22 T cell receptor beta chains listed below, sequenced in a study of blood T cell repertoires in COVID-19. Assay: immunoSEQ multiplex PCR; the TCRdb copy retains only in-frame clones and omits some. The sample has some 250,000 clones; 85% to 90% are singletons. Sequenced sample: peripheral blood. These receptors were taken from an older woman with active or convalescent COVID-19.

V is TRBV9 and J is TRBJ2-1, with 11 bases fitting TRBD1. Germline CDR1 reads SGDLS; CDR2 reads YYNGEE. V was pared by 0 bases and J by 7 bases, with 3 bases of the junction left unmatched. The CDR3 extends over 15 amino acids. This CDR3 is CASSVVDRGPNEQFF. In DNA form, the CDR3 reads TGTGCCAGCAGCGTAGTGGACAGGGGGCCGAATGAGCAGTTCTTC.

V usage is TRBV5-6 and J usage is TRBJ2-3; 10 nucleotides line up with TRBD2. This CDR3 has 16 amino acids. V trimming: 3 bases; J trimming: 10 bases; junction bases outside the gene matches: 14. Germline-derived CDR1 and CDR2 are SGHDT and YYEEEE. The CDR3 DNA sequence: TGTGCCAGCAGCTATAGCGGGGGGAAAGACGAAGGGGCGCAGTATTTT. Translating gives CASSYSGGKDEGAQYF.

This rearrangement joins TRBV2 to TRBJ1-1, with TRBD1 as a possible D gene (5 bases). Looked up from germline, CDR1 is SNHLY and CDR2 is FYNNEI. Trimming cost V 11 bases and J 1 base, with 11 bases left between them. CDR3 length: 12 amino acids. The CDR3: CARQGANTEAFF. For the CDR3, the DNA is TGTGCCCGTCAGGGTGCGAACACTGAAGCTTTCTTT.

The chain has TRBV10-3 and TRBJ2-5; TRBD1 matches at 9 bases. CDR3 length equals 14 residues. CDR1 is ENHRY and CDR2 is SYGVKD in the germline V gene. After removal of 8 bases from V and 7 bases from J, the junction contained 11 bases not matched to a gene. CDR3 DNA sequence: TGTGCCATCCAAGCTCGTCCGGGACAGGGGACCCAGTACTTC. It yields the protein CAIQARPGQGTQYF.

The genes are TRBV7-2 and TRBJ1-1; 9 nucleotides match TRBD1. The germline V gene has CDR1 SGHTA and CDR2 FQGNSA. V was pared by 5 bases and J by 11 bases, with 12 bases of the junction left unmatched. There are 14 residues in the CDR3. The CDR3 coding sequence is TGTGCCAGCAGCCTCGGGGACAGGGCCTCAAGGGCTTTCTTT. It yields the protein CASSLGDRASRAFF.

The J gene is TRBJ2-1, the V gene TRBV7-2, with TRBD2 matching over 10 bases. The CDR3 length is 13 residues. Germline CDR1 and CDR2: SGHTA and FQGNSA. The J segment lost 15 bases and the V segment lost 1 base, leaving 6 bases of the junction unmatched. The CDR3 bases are TGTGCCAGCAGCTTAGACCCGGGACTAGCGTGGTTCTTC. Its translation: CASSLDPGLAWFF.

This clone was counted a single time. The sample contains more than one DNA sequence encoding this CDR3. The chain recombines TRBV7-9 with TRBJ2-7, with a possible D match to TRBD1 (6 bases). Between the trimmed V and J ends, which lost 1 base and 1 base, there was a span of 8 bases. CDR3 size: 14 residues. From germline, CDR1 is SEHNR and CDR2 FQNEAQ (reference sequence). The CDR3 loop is CASSLGQASYEQYF. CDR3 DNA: TGTGCCAGCAGCTTAGGACAGGCATCCTACGAGCAGTACTTC.

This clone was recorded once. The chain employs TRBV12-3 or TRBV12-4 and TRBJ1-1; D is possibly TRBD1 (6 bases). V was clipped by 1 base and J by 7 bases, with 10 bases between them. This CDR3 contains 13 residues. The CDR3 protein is CASSLGQEFEAFF. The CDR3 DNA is TGTGCCAGCAGTTTAGGACAGGAGTTTGAAGCTTTCTTT.

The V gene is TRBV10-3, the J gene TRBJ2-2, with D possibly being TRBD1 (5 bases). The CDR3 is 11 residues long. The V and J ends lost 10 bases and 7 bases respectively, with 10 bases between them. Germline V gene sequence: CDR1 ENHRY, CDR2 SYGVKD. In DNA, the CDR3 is TGTGCCACATCAGGGATCGGGGAGCTGTTTTTT. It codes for CATSGIGELFF.

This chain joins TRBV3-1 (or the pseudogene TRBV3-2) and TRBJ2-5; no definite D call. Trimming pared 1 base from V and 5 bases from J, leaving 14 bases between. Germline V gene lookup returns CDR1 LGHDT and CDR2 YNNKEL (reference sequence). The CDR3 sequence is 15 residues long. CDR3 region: CASSQGARKKETQYF. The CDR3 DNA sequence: TGTGCCAGCAGCCAAGGGGCCAGGAAAAAGGAGACCCAGTACTTC.

The chain's CDR3 is CASIQLGQGQSPLHF. The CDR3 DNA sequence: TGTGCCAGCATCCAGTTGGGACAGGGTCAGTCACCCCTCCACTTT. The chain employs TRBV6-6 and TRBJ1-6; 9 bases are a match to TRBD1. CDR3 length: 15 residues. CDR1 is MNHNY, CDR2 SVGAGI, per germline (reference sequence). V gave up 7 bases and J gave up 10 bases; unmatched junction bases: 11.

In nucleotides, the CDR3 is TGTGCCAGCAGCCCGGTGACAGGGAGCTCCTACGAGCAGTACTTC. It specifies CASSPVTGSSYEQYF. The rearrangement links TRBV7-7 to TRBJ2-7, with 7 bases that match TRBD1. The CDR3 consists of 15 residues. V was pared by 5 bases and J by 0 bases, with 7 bases of the junction left unmatched. Per the germline V gene, CDR1 is SSHAT and CDR2 is FNYEAQ (reference sequence).

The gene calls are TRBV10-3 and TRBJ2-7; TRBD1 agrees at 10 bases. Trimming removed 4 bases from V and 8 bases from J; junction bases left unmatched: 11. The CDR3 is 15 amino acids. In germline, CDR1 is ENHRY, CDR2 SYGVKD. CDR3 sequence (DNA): TGTGCCATCAGTGTCCCGCGGGACAGGGGTACGCAGCAGTACTTC. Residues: CAISVPRDRGTQQYF.

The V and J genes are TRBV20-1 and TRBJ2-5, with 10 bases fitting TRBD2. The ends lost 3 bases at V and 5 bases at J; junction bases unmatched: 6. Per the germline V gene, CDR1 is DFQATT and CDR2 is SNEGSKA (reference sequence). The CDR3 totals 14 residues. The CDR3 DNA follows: TGCAGTGCTAGTAGACTAGCGGGTTACGAGACCCAGTACTTC. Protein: CSASRLAGYETQYF.

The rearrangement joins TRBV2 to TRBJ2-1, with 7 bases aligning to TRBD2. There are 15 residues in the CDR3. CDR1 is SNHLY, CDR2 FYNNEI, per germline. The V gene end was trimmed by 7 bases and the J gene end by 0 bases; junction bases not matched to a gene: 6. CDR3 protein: CASTLADNSYNEQFF. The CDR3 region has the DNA TGTGCCAGCACTCTAGCGGACAACTCCTACAATGAGCAGTTCTTC.

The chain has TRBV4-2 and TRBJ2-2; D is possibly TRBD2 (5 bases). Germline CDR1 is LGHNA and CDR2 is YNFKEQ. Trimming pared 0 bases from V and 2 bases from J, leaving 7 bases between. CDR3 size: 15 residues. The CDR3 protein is CASSQDRGNTGELFF. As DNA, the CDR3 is TGTGCCAGCAGCCAAGATCGGGGTAACACCGGGGAGCTGTTTTTT.

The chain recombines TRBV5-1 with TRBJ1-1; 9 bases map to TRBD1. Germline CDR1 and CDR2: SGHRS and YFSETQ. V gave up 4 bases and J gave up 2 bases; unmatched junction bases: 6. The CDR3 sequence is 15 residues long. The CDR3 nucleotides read TGCGCCAGCAGCAGTTGGACAGGGGTCAACACTGAAGCTTTCTTT. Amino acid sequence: CASSSWTGVNTEAFF.

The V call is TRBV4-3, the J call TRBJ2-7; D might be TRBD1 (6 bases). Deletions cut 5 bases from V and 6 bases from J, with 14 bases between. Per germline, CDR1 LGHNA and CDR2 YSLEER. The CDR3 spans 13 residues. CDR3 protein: CASSAHREGEQYF. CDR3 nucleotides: TGCGCCAGCAGCGCCCACAGGGAAGGCGAGCAGTACTTC.

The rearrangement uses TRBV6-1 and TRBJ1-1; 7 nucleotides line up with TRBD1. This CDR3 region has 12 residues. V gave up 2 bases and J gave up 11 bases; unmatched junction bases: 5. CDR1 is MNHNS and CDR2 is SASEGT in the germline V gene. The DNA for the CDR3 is TGTGCCAGCAGTGAATTAACAGGGGTCGCTTTCTTT. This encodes CASSELTGVAFF.

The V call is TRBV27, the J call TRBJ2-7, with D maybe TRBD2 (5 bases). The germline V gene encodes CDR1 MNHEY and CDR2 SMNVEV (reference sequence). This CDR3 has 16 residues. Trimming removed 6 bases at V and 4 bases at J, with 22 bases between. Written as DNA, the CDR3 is TGTGCCAGCAGCAGTTACCTTATTGAGGGCGGGTACGAGCAGTACTTC. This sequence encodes CASSSYLIEGGYEQYF.

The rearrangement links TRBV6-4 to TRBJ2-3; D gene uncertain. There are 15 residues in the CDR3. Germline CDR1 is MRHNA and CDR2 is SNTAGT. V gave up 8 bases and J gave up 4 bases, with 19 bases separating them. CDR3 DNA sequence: TGTGCCAGCTCCCCGATGGGTCTTGAGGCAGATACGCAGTATTTT. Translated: CASSPMGLEADTQYF.

CDR3 sequence reads: CASSQDPGYGEAFF. The CDR3, as DNA: TGTGCCAGCAGCCAAGATCCAGGGTACGGTGAAGCTTTCTTT. This sequence joins TRBV3-1 (or the pseudogene TRBV3-2) and TRBJ1-1; tentatively, D is TRBD1 (5 bases). The germline V gene has CDR1 LGHDT and CDR2 YNNKEL (reference sequence). The CDR3 sequence is 14 residues long. The germline V and J ends were trimmed by 0 bases and 7 bases, with 12 bases remaining between them.